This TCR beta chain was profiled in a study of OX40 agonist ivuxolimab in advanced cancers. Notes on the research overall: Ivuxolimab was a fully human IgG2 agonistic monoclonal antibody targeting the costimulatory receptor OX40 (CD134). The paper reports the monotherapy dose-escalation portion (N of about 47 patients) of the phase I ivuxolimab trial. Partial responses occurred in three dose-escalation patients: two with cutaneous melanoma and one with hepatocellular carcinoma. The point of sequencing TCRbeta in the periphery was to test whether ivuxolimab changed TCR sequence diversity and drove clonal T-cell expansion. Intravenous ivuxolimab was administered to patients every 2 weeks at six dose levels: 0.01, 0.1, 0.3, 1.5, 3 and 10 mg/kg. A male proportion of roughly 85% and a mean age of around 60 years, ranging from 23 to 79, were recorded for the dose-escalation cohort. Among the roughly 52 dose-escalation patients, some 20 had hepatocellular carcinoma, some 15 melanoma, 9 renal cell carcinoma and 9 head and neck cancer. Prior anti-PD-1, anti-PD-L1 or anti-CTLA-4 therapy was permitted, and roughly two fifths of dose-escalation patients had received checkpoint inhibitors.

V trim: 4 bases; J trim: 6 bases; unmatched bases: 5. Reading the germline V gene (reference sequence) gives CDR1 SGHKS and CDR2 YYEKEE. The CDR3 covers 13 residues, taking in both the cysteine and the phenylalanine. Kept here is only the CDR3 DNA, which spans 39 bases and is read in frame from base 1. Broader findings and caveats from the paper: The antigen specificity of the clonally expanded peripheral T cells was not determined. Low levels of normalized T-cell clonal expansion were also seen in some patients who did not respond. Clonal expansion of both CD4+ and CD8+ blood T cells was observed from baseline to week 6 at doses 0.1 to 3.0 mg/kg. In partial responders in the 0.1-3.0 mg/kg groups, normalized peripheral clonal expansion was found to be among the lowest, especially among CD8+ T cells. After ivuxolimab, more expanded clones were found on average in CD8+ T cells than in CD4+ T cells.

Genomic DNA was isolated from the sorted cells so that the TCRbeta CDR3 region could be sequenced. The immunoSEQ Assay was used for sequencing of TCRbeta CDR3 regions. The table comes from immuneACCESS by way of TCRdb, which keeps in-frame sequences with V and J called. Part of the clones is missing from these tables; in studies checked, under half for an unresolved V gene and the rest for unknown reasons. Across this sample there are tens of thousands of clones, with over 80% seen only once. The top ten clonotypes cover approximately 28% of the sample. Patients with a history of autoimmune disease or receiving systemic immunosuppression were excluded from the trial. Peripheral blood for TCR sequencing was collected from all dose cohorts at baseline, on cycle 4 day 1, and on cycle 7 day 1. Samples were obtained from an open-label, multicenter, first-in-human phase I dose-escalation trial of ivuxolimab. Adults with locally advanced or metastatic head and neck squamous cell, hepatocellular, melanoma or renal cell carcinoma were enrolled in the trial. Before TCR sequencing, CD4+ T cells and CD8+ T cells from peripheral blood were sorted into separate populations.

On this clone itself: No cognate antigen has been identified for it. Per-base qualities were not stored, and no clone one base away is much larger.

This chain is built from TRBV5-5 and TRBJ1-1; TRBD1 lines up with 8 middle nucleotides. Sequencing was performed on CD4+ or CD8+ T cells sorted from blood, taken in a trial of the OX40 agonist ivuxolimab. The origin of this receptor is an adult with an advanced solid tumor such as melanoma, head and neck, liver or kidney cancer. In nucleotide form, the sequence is TGTGCCAGCAGCCTTAACAGGGGGTCTGAAGCTTTCTTT. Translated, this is CASSLNRGSEAFF. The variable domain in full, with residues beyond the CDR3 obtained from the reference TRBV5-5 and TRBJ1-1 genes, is DAGVTQSPTHLIKTRGQQVTLRCSPISGHKSVSWYQQVLGQGPQFIFQYYEKEERGRGNFPDRFSARQFPNYSSELNVNALLLGDSALYLCASSLNRGSEAFFGQGTRLTVV.